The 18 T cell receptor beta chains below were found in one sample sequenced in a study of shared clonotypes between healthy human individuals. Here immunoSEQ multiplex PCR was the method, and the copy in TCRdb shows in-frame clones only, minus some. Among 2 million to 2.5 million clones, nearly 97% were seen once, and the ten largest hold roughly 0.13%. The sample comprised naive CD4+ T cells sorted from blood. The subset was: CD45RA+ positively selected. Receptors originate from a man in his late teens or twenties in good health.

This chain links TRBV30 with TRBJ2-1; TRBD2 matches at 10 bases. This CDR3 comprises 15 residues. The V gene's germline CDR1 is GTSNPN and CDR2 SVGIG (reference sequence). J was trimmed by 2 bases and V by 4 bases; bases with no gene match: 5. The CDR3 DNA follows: TGTGCCTGGATGGGAGCGGGAGGGCCCTACAATGAGCAGTTCTTC. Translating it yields CAWMGAGGPYNEQFF.

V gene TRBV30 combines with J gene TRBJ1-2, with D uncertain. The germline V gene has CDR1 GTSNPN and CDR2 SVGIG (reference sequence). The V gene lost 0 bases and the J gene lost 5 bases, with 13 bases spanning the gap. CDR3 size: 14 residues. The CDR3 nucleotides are TGTGCCTGGAGTGTACGGGCCCCGGGTTATGGCTACACCTTC. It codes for CAWSVRAPGYGYTF.

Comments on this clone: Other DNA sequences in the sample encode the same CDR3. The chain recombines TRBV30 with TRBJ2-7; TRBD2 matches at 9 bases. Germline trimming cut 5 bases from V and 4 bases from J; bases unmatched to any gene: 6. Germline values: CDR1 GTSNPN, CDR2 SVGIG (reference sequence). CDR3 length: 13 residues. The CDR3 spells CAWASGRSYEQYF. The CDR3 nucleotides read TGTGCCTGGGCCAGCGGGAGGTCTTACGAGCAGTACTTC.

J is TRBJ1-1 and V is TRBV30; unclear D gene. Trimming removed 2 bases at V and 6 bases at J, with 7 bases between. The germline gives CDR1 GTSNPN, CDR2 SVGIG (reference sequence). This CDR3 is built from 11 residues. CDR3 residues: CAWSTGPEAFF. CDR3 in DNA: TGTGCCTGGAGTACGGGCCCTGAAGCTTTCTTT. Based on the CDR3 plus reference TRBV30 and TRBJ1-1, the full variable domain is SQTIHQWPATLVQPVGSPLSLECTVEGTSNPNLYWYRQAAGRGLQLLFYSVGIGQISSEVPQNLSASRPQDRQFILSSKKLLLSDSGFYLCAWSTGPEAFFGQGTRLTVV.

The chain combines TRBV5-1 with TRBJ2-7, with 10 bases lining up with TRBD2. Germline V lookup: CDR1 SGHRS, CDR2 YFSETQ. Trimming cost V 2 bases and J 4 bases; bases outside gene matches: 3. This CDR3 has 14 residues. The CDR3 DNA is TGCGCCAGCAGCTTCGTACTAGCGGGGTACGAGCAGTACTTC. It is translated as CASSFVLAGYEQYF. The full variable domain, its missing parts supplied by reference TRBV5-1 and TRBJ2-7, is KAGVTQTPRYLIKTRGQQVTLSCSPISGHRSVSWYQQTPGQGLQFLFEYFSETQRNKGNFPGRFSGRQFSNSRSEMNVSTLELGDSALYLCASSFVLAGYEQYFGPGTRLTVT.

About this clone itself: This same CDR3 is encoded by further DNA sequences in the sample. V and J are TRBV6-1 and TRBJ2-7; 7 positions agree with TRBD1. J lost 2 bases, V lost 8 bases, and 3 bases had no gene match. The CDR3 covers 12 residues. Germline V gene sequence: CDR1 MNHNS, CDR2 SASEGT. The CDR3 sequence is CASSGQTYEQYF. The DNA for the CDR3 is TGTGCCAGCTCGGGACAGACCTACGAGCAGTACTTC.

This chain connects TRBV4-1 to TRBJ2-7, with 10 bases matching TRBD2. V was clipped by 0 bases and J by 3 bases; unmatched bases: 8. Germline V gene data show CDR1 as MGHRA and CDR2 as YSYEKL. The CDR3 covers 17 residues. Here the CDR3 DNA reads TGCGCCAGCAGCCAAGATTGGTCTAGCGGGGGAAACTACGAGCAGTACTTC. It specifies CASSQDWSSGGNYEQYF.

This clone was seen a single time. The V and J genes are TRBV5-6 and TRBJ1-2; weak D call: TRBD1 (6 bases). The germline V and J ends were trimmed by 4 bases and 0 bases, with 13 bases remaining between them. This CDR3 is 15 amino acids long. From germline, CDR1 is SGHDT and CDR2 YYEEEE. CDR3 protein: CASSSTGKANYGYTF. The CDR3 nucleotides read TGTGCCAGCAGCAGTACAGGGAAAGCTAACTATGGCTACACCTTC.

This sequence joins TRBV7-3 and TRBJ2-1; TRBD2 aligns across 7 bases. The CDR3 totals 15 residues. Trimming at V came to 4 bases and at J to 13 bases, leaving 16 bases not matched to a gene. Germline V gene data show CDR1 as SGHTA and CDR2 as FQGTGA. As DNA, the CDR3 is TGTGCCAGCAGCTCCATACCGGGACTATCCTCTCTTCAGTTCTTC. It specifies CASSSIPGLSSLQFF.

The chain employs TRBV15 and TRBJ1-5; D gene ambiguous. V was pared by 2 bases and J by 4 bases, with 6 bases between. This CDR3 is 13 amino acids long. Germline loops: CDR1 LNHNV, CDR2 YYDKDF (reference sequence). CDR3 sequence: CATSRQANQPQHF. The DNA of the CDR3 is TGTGCCACCAGCAGACAGGCGAATCAGCCCCAGCATTTT. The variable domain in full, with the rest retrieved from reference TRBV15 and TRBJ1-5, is DAMVIQNPRYQVTQFGKPVTLSCSQTLNHNVMYWYQQKSSQAPKLLFHYYDKDFNNEADTPDNFQSRRPNTSFCFLDIRSPGLGDTAMYLCATSRQANQPQHFGDGTRLSIL.

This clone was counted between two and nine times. The CDR3 sequence: CASSPASGRASDEQYF. CDR3 coding DNA: TGTGCCAGCAGTCCGGCTAGCGGGAGGGCCAGTGACGAGCAGTACTTC. V usage is TRBV25-1 and J usage is TRBJ2-7; 12 bases line up with TRBD2. Germline CDR1 MGHDK, CDR2 SYGVNS. The V segment lost 5 bases and the J segment 5 bases; nucleotides outside the gene matches: 10. This CDR3 comprises 16 residues.

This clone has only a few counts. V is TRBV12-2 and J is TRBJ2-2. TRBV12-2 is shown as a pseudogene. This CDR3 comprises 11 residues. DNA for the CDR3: TGTGCAAGTCGCTTAGTTCGGGAGCTGTTTTTT. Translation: CASRLVRELFF.

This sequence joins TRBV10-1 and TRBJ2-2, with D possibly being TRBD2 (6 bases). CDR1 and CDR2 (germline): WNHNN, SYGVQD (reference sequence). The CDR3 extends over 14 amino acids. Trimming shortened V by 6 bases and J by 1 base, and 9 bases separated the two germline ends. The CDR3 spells CASRSGVNTGELFF. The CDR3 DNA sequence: TGCGCCAGCAGGTCGGGAGTGAACACCGGGGAGCTGTTTTTT.

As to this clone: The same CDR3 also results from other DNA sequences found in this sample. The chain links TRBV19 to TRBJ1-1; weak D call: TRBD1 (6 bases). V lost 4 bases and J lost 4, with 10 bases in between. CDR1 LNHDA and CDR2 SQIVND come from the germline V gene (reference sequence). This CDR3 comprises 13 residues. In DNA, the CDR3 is TGTGCCAGTAGTACACAGGGTGGCACTGAAGCTTTCTTT. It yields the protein CASSTQGGTEAFF.

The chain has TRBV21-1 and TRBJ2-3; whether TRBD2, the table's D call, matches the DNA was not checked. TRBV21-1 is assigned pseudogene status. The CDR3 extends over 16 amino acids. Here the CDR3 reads CASSCPSGRARDTQYF. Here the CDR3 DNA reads TGTGCCAGCAGCTGTCCTAGCGGGAGGGCCCGGGATACGCAGTATTTT.

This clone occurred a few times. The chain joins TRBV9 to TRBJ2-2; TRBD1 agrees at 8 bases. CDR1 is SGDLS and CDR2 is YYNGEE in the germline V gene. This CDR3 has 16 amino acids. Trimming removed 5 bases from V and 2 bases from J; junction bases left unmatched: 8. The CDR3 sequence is CASRLGQGTNTGELFF. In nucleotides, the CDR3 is TGTGCCAGCAGACTTGGACAGGGTACCAACACCGGGGAGCTGTTTTTT.

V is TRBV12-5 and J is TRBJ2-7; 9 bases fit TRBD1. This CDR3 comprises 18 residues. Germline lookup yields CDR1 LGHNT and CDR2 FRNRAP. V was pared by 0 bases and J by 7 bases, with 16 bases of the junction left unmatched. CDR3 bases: TGTGCTAGTGGTTTGGTATCGGGTTGGGACAGGGCAACGGGGGAGCAGTACTTC. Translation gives CASGLVSGWDRATGEQYF.

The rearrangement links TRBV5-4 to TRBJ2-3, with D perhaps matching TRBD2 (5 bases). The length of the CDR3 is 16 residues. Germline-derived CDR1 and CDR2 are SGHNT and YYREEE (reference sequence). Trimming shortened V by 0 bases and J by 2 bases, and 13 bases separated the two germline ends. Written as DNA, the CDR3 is TGTGCCAGCAGCTTGGGCTTAAGCGGATACACAGATACGCAGTATTTT. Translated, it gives CASSLGLSGYTDTQYF.